The 15 T cell receptor beta chains below all came from one sample that was sequenced in a study of T cells in Graves' hyperthyroidism and ophthalmopathy. The TCR beta CDR3 regions underwent amplification using RNA transcripts as the source. The TCR CDR3 first-round RT-PCR relied on the HTBI primer set. TCRdb re-derived calls from the multiplex PCR reads in MiXCR, one entry per CDR3 protein. The table lists over 550,000 distinct CDR3 sequences, over 15% of them singletons, with 18% in the top ten. Sequencing input: blood. The receptor set was obtained from a woman aged 18 to 35 with Graves' hyperthyroidism.

The J gene is TRBJ1-2, the V gene TRBV7-2; tentative D call: TRBD1 (6 bases). Trimming removed 5 bases at V and 9 bases at J, with 16 bases between. The CDR3 is 13 amino acids. Germline loops: CDR1 SGHTA, CDR2 FQGNSA. CDR3 in DNA: TGTGCCAGCAGCCCCGGGGGGGCCGCAAGCTACACCTTC. Its protein is CASSPGGAASYTF.

In regard to this clonotype: This may arise from a read error, as a much more abundant clone is one base away. This sequence joins TRBV20-1 and TRBJ1-2; D remains unclear. CDR3 length: 14 amino acids. In germline, CDR1 is DFQATT, CDR2 SNEGSKA (reference sequence). V was trimmed by 6 bases and J by 6 bases, leaving 20 bases between them. The CDR3 DNA reads as TGCAGTGCGAACCCCTACATGGGAGGAAATGGCTACACCTTC. Protein: CSANPYMGGNGYTF.

The V and J genes are TRBV11-3 and TRBJ2-4; D could derive from TRBD1 or TRBD2 (6 bases each). V was clipped by 7 bases and J by 5 bases, with 24 bases between them. Germline V lookup: CDR1 SGHNT, CDR2 YENEEA. The CDR3 runs to 17 residues. The CDR3 protein is CASTTSFGGHDENIQYF. CDR3 sequence (DNA): TGTGCCAGCACCACTAGCTTTGGGGGCCACGATGAAAACATTCAGTACTTC.

This chain uses TRBV4-1 with TRBJ1-2; 8 positions match TRBD1. The CDR3 is 17 residues long. The germline CDR1 and CDR2 sequences are MGHRA and YSYEKL. Trimming removed 1 base from V and 1 base from J; junction bases left unmatched: 8. CDR3 sequence: CASSQASRDRNNYGYTF. In nucleotides, the CDR3 is TGCGCCAGCAGCCAAGCTAGCCGGGACAGGAATAACTATGGCTACACCTTC.

This clonotype occurred a few times. The gene calls are TRBV20-1 and TRBJ2-5; 8 bases match TRBD2. Trimming cost V 2 bases and J 6 bases; bases outside gene matches: 8. Germline V gene lookup returns CDR1 DFQATT and CDR2 SNEGSKA (reference sequence). This CDR3 region has 14 residues. DNA for the CDR3: TGCAGTGCTAGACGGGGGGGGCTGGTAAAGACCCAGTACTTC. Its protein is CSARRGGLVKTQYF.

The table lists this clonotype with many counts. The chain recombines TRBV11-2 with TRBJ1-4; 7 positions agree with TRBD1. V was clipped by 1 base and J by 8 bases; unmatched bases: 7. Germline CDR1 reads SGHAT; CDR2 reads FQNNGV. The CDR3 has 15 residues. The CDR3 region is CASSLAGTVREKLFF. CDR3 DNA sequence: TGTGCCAGCAGCTTAGCTGGGACAGTTCGAGAAAAACTGTTTTTT.

This clonotype was detected a few times. This chain links TRBV14 with TRBJ2-1; D is perhaps TRBD1 or TRBD2 (6 bases each). The CDR3 consists of 14 residues. Trimming left V 6 bases short and J 9 bases short, with 18 bases between. Germline V lookup: CDR1 SGHDN, CDR2 FVKESK. The CDR3 loop is CASRKGGGRREQFF. Here the CDR3 DNA reads TGTGCCAGCAGAAAAGGGGGAGGTAGACGTGAGCAGTTCTTC.

This clonotype was observed many times. The chain combines TRBV6-6 with TRBJ1-1; D possibly corresponds to TRBD1 (6 bases). The CDR3 spans 15 residues. Trimming stripped 2 bases from V and 4 bases from J, with 14 bases between. CDR1 and CDR2 (germline): MNHNY, SVGAGI (reference sequence). CDR3 in DNA: TGTGCCAGCAGTTACCGGGGGGCTGGTGGCACTGAAGCTTTCTTT. Its protein is CASSYRGAGGTEAFF.

This clonotype was observed a few times. The chain employs TRBV28 and TRBJ2-5, with D perhaps matching TRBD1 (5 bases). Deletions cut 5 bases from V and 7 bases from J, with 14 bases between. Looked up from germline, CDR1 is MDHEN and CDR2 is SYDVKM. The CDR3 has 13 amino acids. CDR3 region: CASSDTGSWTQYF. CDR3 coding DNA: TGTGCCAGCAGTGATACAGGTTCCTGGACCCAGTACTTC.

The rearrangement links TRBV6-1 to TRBJ2-7; D may correspond to TRBD1 or TRBD2 (6 bases each). This CDR3 is built from 14 residues. Looked up from germline, CDR1 is MNHNS and CDR2 is SASEGT. V lost 7 bases and J 2 bases, leaving 15 bases between the germline ends. CDR3 sequence reads: CASTRRGTTYEQYF. The CDR3 region has the DNA TGTGCCAGCACCAGACGGGGGACAACCTACGAGCAGTACTTC.

The rearrangement links TRBV10-3 to TRBJ2-5; no clear D. CDR1 is ENHRY and CDR2 is SYGVKD in the germline V gene. The CDR3 totals 12 residues. Trimming pared 3 bases from V and 5 bases from J, leaving 7 bases between. The CDR3 bases are TGTGCCATCAGTGACGGGCGGGAGACCCAGTACTTC. This gives the protein CAISDGRETQYF.

This clonotype was detected many times. The chain recombines TRBV2 with TRBJ1-3; a weak D match, TRBD1 (6 bases). Germline CDR1 and CDR2: SNHLY and FYNNEI. V shed 8 bases and J shed 0 bases, with 11 bases lying between them. The CDR3 runs to 14 residues. The CDR3 coding sequence is TGTGCCAGCGGGCAGACAGGCTCTGGAAACACCATATATTTT. Translating gives CASGQTGSGNTIYF. Together with reference TRBV2 and TRBJ1-3, the CDR3 gives the full variable domain: EPEVTQTPSHQVTQMGQEVILRCVPISNHLYFYWYRQILGQKVEFLVSFYNNEISEKSEIFDDQFSVERPDGSNFTLKIRSTKLEDSAMYFCASGQTGSGNTIYFGEGSWLTVV.

The V gene is TRBV7-9, the J gene TRBJ2-7; D unclear. Germline values: CDR1 SEHNR, CDR2 FQNEAQ (reference sequence). V was shortened by 1 base and J by 5 bases, with 6 bases between the two germline ends. The CDR3 runs 12 residues. The CDR3 DNA sequence: TGTGCCAGCAGCTTAGGTCACGACGAGCAGTACTTC. Its translation is CASSLGHDEQYF.

This clonotype was counted at least ten times. J is TRBJ1-1 and V is TRBV5-1; TRBD1 might be the D (6 bases). Germline V gene lookup returns CDR1 SGHRS and CDR2 YFSETQ. Trimming pared 0 bases from V and 8 bases from J, leaving 17 bases between. The CDR3 length is 15 residues. The CDR3 region is CASSLETGLVIEAFF. The CDR3 DNA reads TGCGCCAGCAGCTTGGAAACAGGGCTCGTGATCGAAGCTTTCTTT. The variable domain in full, with the rest retrieved from reference TRBV5-1 and TRBJ1-1, is KAGVTQTPRYLIKTRGQQVTLSCSPISGHRSVSWYQQTPGQGLQFLFEYFSETQRNKGNFPGRFSGRQFSNSRSEMNVSTLELGDSALYLCASSLETGLVIEAFFGQGTRLTVV.

In the case of this clonotype: Given a much more abundant clone one base away, this may be a read error. J is TRBJ2-1 and V is TRBV20-1; D possibly corresponds to TRBD1 (6 bases). Looked up from germline, CDR1 is DFQATT and CDR2 is SNEGSKA (reference sequence). The CDR3 consists of 13 residues. CDR3 loop: CSEQGEAWNEQFF. CDR3 bases: TGCAGCGAACAGGGAGAAGCCTGGAATGAGCAGTTCTTC.